A selection of T cell receptor beta chains follows, all from one sample in a study of OX40 agonist ivuxolimab in advanced cancers. Profiling relied on immunoSEQ multiplex PCR, and the TCRdb table lists in-frame clones only, not all of them. The profile covers about 58,000 clones, with 75% to 90% appearing a single time and approximately 3.8% taken by the ten largest. This specimen consisted of CD4+ or CD8+ T cells sorted from blood, obtained in a trial of the OX40 agonist ivuxolimab. These receptors all stem from an adult with an advanced solid tumor such as melanoma, head and neck, liver or kidney cancer. Each CDR3 is given with its conserved first and last residue. D genes are given only for firm matches. For some rows the clone size is stated as once, few or many, or as a class when expanded; others skip it.

J: TRBJ2-5; size: NA; D: TRBD1; V: TRBV10-2; CDR3: CASSDGTAKETQYF; DNA: TGCGCCAGCAGTGACGGGACAGCTAAAGAGACCCAGTACTTC
J: TRBJ2-2; size: NA; D: TRBD2; V: TRBV5-1; CDR3: CASSLGSELANLRTGELFF; DNA: TGCGCCAGCAGCTTGGGGTCAGAACTAGCGAATCTCCGCACCGGGGAGCTGTTTTTT
J: TRBJ1-2; size: once; D: NA; V: TRBV30; CDR3: CAWSPGQPYGYTF; DNA: TGTGCCTGGAGCCCAGGACAGCCCTATGGCTACACCTTC
J: TRBJ2-7; size: NA; D: TRBD2; V: TRBV5-1; CDR3: CASSRFPFGRATYEQYF; DNA: TGCGCCAGCAGCCGTTTTCCATTTGGGAGGGCCACCTACGAGCAGTACTTC
J: TRBJ2-5; size: NA; D: NA; V: TRBV5-1; CDR3: CASSSGVIETQYF; DNA: TGCGCCAGCAGCTCAGGGGTTATTGAGACCCAGTACTTC
J: TRBJ2-2; size: NA; D: NA; V: TRBV11-2; CDR3: CASSLGAVGTGELFF; DNA: TGTGCCAGCAGCTTAGGGGCAGTTGGCACCGGGGAGCTGTTTTTT
J: TRBJ1-1; size: NA; D: NA; V: TRBV15; CDR3: CATSRDRAAGYTEAFF; DNA: TGTGCCACCAGCAGAGATCGGGCCGCGGGGTACACTGAAGCTTTCTTT
J: TRBJ2-5; size: NA; D: NA; V: TRBV4-1; CDR3: CASTQVYPAVQETQYF; DNA: TGCGCCAGCACCCAAGTATACCCAGCGGTCCAAGAGACCCAGTACTTC
J: TRBJ1-1; size: NA; D: NA; V: TRBV28; CDR3: CASKAEEAFF; DNA: TGTGCCTCGAAGGCAGAAGAAGCTTTCTTT
J: TRBJ2-3; size: NA; D: NA; V: TRBV30; CDR3: CAWRRRGSSTDTQYF; DNA: TGTGCCTGGAGGCGACGGGGTAGTTCCACAGATACGCAGTATTTT
J: TRBJ1-3; size: NA; D: NA; V: TRBV29-1; CDR3: CSARVSSGNTIYF; DNA: TGCAGCGCCCGGGTTAGCTCTGGAAACACCATATATTTT
J: TRBJ2-2; size: few; D: NA; V: TRBV6-4; CDR3: CASSDGNYPGELFF; DNA: TGTGCCAGCAGTGATGGCAATTACCCCGGGGAGCTGTTTTTT
J: TRBJ2-7; size: NA; D: TRBD1; V: TRBV29-1; CDR3: CSGLGQGIEQYF; DNA: TGCAGCGGGTTGGGACAGGGGATCGAGCAGTACTTC
J: TRBJ2-7; size: NA; D: NA; V: TRBV28; CDR3: CASSLYGSGYEQYF; DNA: TGTGCCAGCAGTTTATACGGGTCGGGTTACGAGCAGTACTTC
J: TRBJ2-1; size: once; D: TRBD2; V: TRBV5-4; CDR3: CASSPSGVSYNEQFF; DNA: TGTGCCAGCAGCCCTAGCGGGGTATCATACAATGAGCAGTTCTTC
J: TRBJ2-1; size: NA; D: NA; V: TRBV7-2; CDR3: CASSKDRSYNEQFF; DNA: TGTGCCAGCAGCAAGGACAGATCCTACAATGAGCAGTTCTTC
J: TRBJ1-2; size: NA; D: NA; V: TRBV14; CDR3: CASSQVGGRMSYGYTF; DNA: TGTGCCAGCAGCCAAGTGGGGGGACGGATGTCCTATGGCTACACCTTC
J: TRBJ2-2; size: NA; D: NA; V: TRBV18; CDR3: CASSPLGTANTGELFF; DNA: TGTGCCAGCTCACCACTGGGCACCGCGAATACCGGGGAGCTGTTTTTT
J: TRBJ2-7; size: NA; D: TRBD2; V: TRBV27; CDR3: CASSSPGLAGGGSYEQYF; DNA: TGTGCCAGCAGTTCCCCGGGACTAGCGGGAGGAGGCTCCTACGAGCAGTACTTC
J: TRBJ2-7; size: NA; D: NA; V: TRBV2; CDR3: CASGSGSSYEQYF; DNA: TGTGCCAGCGGGTCGGGCAGCTCCTACGAGCAGTACTTC